One and the same sample provided the 27 T cell receptor beta chains below, sequenced in a study of shared clonotypes between healthy human individuals. The table came from immunoSEQ multiplex PCR; TCRdb's copy has only in-frame clones and leaves some out. Among about 800,000 clones listed, about 96% were seen once. CD45RO negativity and positive selection for CCR7 defined naive CD8 cells, a population that excluded terminally differentiated effector memory CD45RA+ cells. Material for sequencing was naive CD8+ T cells sorted from blood. The source is a man between 25 and 39 years old in good health.

The V gene is TRBV25-1, the J gene TRBJ2-7, with D unresolved. The CDR3 extends over 16 amino acids. The germline V gene has CDR1 MGHDK and CDR2 SYGVNS. Trimming shortened V by 6 bases and J by 1 base, and 19 bases separated the two germline ends. CDR3 nucleotide sequence: TGTGCCAGCAGCCCGCGTAGCTCTACGGAGTCCTACGAGCAGTACTTC. Encoded protein: CASSPRSSTESYEQYF.

DNA of the CDR3: TGCAGTACCGGAGATACGCAGTATTTT. Translating gives CSTGDTQYF. The chain combines TRBV20-1 with TRBJ2-3, with D unresolved. Germline values: CDR1 DFQATT, CDR2 SNEGSKA (reference sequence). CDR3 length: 9 residues. V lost 8 bases to trimming and J lost 5 bases, with 5 bases between them.

V and J are TRBV5-4 and TRBJ2-5, with 8 bases lining up with TRBD2. V gave up 0 bases and J gave up 3 bases; unmatched junction bases: 7. The CDR3 extends over 16 amino acids. Per germline, CDR1 SGHNT and CDR2 YYREEE (reference sequence). CDR3 loop: CASSLGVAGLKETQYF. The CDR3 nucleotides are TGTGCCAGCAGCTTGGGGGTAGCGGGATTGAAAGAGACCCAGTACTTC. Complete variable domain (other parts from reference TRBV5-4 and TRBJ2-5): ETGVTQSPTHLIKTRGQQVTLRCSSQSGHNTVSWYQQALGQGPQFIFQYYREEENGRGNFPPRFSGLQFPNYSSELNVNALELDDSALYLCASSLGVAGLKETQYFGPGTRLLVL.

The V and J genes are TRBV27 and TRBJ2-7, with 8 bases identical to TRBD1. The CDR3 consists of 14 residues. V trimming: 5 bases; J trimming: 2 bases; junction bases outside the gene matches: 5. Germline V lookup: CDR1 MNHEY, CDR2 SMNVEV (reference sequence). The DNA for the CDR3 is TGTGCCAGCAGTATACAGGGGGTCCCCTACGAGCAGTACTTC. Its protein is CASSIQGVPYEQYF.

The V call is TRBV7-6, the J call TRBJ2-1; 7 positions match TRBD2. V shed 4 bases and J 0 bases; nucleotides not matched to a gene: 9. The CDR3 extends over 17 amino acids. In germline, CDR1 is SGHVS, CDR2 FNYEAQ. The DNA for the CDR3 is TGTGCCAGCAGCTCCGCTCCGGGCGGGAGCTCCTACAATGAGCAGTTCTTC. It encodes CASSSAPGGSSYNEQFF.

This chain joins TRBV5-6 and TRBJ2-1; weak D call: TRBD2 (5 bases). CDR3 length: 18 residues. Per the germline V gene, CDR1 is SGHDT and CDR2 is YYEEEE. Trimming stripped 0 bases from V and 6 bases from J, with 22 bases between. The CDR3 reads CASSLALLYEGVVNEQFF. In DNA, the CDR3 is TGTGCCAGCAGCTTGGCTCTATTATATGAGGGAGTAGTCAATGAGCAGTTCTTC.

The V call is TRBV4-3, the J call TRBJ2-7; 7 positions match TRBD2. The V segment lost 0 bases and the J segment 3 bases; nucleotides outside the gene matches: 11. Germline V gene lookup returns CDR1 LGHNA and CDR2 YSLEER. The CDR3 has 17 amino acids. CDR3 DNA sequence: TGCGCCAGCAGCCAAGATTGGACGGCTAGCGGATACTACGAGCAGTACTTC. It encodes CASSQDWTASGYYEQYF.

A word on this clone: The identical CDR3 is also encoded by other nucleotide sequences in the sample. This chain connects TRBV7-9 to TRBJ2-7; 7 nucleotides agree with TRBD1. Germline V gene data show CDR1 as SEHNR and CDR2 as FQNEAQ (reference sequence). The CDR3 extends over 14 amino acids. Unmatched junction bases numbered 6, after V lost 5 bases and J lost 2 bases. This CDR3 reads CASSARDRPYEQYF. In DNA, the CDR3 is TGTGCCAGCAGCGCAAGGGACAGACCCTACGAGCAGTACTTC.

This clone was found once. V usage is TRBV19 and J usage is TRBJ1-2; no definite D call. The V end lost 7 bases, the J end lost 5 bases, and 17 bases lay between the germline ends. The CDR3 extends over 14 amino acids. CDR1 is LNHDA, CDR2 SQIVND, per germline (reference sequence). In DNA form, the CDR3 reads TGTGCCAGTATAGGGCCGCATACCGATTATGGCTACACCTTC. It is translated as CASIGPHTDYGYTF.

The V call is TRBV18, the J call TRBJ2-4; D is uncertain. Germline lookup yields CDR1 KGHSH and CDR2 LQKENI. The V end lost 2 bases, the J end lost 0 bases, and 8 bases lay between the germline ends. This CDR3 has 15 amino acids. In DNA, the CDR3 is TGTGCCAGCTCACCAGGGCAGTTAGCCAAAAACATTCAGTACTTC. Encoded protein: CASSPGQLAKNIQYF.

V gene TRBV27 combines with J gene TRBJ2-3, with TRBD2 identical over 15 bases. V shed 1 base and J 2 bases; nucleotides not matched to a gene: 4. The CDR3 loop spans 18 amino acids. Germline-derived CDR1 and CDR2 are MNHEY and SMNVEV (reference sequence). The CDR3 sequence is CASSLWTSGRAYTDTQYF. DNA of the CDR3: TGTGCCAGCAGTTTATGGACTAGCGGGAGGGCCTACACAGATACGCAGTATTTT.

The chain carries TRBV19 and TRBJ1-4; D not certain. Germline V gene sequence: CDR1 LNHDA, CDR2 SQIVND (reference sequence). The V and J ends lost 1 base and 8 bases respectively, with 14 bases between them. The CDR3 covers 15 residues. CDR3 region: CASSIGTALREKLFF. CDR3 nucleotides: TGTGCCAGTAGTATAGGGACGGCCCTTCGGGAAAAACTGTTTTTT.

The DNA for the CDR3 is TGTGCCAGCAGCTCCAGCTTCGGCGGGACTCCAGGCTCCTACGAGCAGTACTTC. Protein sequence: CASSSSFGGTPGSYEQYF. The chain is built from TRBV11-2 and TRBJ2-7; D might be TRBD2 (6 bases). The V and J ends lost 4 bases and 0 bases respectively, with 22 bases between them. The length of the CDR3 is 18 residues. Germline assignment: CDR1 SGHAT and CDR2 FQNNGV. The full variable domain, its missing parts supplied by reference TRBV11-2 and TRBJ2-7, is EAGVAQSPRYKIIEKRQSVAFWCNPISGHATLYWYQQILGQGPKLLIQFQNNGVVDDSQLPKDRFSAERLKGVDSTLKIQPAKLEDSAVYLCASSSSFGGTPGSYEQYFGPGTRLTVT.

The CDR3 protein is CSVERAGANTGELFF. DNA for the CDR3: TGCAGCGTTGAACGGGCAGGGGCAAACACCGGGGAGCTGTTTTTT. This chain links TRBV29-1 with TRBJ2-2, with D maybe TRBD1 (6 bases). In germline, CDR1 is SQVTM, CDR2 ANQGSEA. There are 15 residues in the CDR3. V was pared by 2 bases and J by 2 bases, with 12 bases between.

The CDR3 nucleotides read TGTGCCAGCAGTTTCCCTGGCAGTCATCAGCCCCAGCATTTT. It encodes CASSFPGSHQPQHF. V gene TRBV28 combines with J gene TRBJ1-5, with D unclear. The CDR3 spans 14 residues. V was trimmed by 3 bases and J by 5 bases, leaving 11 bases between them. From germline, CDR1 is MDHEN and CDR2 SYDVKM.

The chain joins TRBV6-5 to TRBJ2-5; 9 nucleotides agree with TRBD1. Trimming took 8 bases from V and 5 from J; bases not matched to a gene: 9. CDR1 and CDR2 from the germline V gene are MNHEY and SVGAGI. The CDR3 extends over 14 amino acids. The CDR3: CASSGQGTSETQYF. The CDR3 coding sequence is TGTGCCAGCTCCGGACAGGGGACGTCGGAGACCCAGTACTTC.

The J gene is TRBJ1-2, the V gene TRBV5-8, with D perhaps matching TRBD1 (5 bases). Trimming stripped 2 bases from V and 0 bases from J, with 11 bases between. Germline loops: CDR1 SGHTS, CDR2 YDEGEE. The CDR3 loop spans 15 amino acids. CDR3 sequence reads: CASSLGDGANYGYTF. The CDR3 DNA is TGTGCCAGCAGCTTAGGGGACGGTGCTAACTATGGCTACACCTTC.

The rearrangement links TRBV7-9 to TRBJ2-3, with 7 bases lining up with TRBD2. The J segment lost 6 bases and the V segment lost 1 base, leaving 10 bases of the junction unmatched. CDR1 is SEHNR, CDR2 FQNEAQ, per germline (reference sequence). The CDR3 spans 16 residues. CDR3 in amino acids: CASSLEARGSADTQYF. The CDR3 region has the DNA TGTGCCAGCAGCTTAGAGGCTCGCGGGAGTGCGGATACGCAGTATTTT.

CDR3 amino acids: CASSTAQGAYEQYF. The DNA of the CDR3 is TGTGCCAGCAGCACCGCCCAGGGGGCCTACGAGCAGTACTTC. The chain joins TRBV11-2 to TRBJ2-7; 7 nucleotides agree with TRBD1. Unmatched junction bases numbered 6, after V lost 5 bases and J lost 2 bases. The CDR3 length is 14 residues. Germline CDR1 is SGHAT and CDR2 is FQNNGV.

The chain links TRBV27 to TRBJ2-7; unclear D gene. Germline V gene sequence: CDR1 MNHEY, CDR2 SMNVEV (reference sequence). Trimming cost V 7 bases and J 4 bases, with 11 bases left between them. The CDR3 length is 12 residues. Here the CDR3 reads CASTNQDYEQYF. CDR3 coding DNA: TGTGCCAGCACCAATCAGGATTACGAGCAGTACTTC.

A remark on this clone: The same CDR3 can be traced to other DNA sequences in this sample. The CDR3 DNA reads TGTGCCAGCAGCGTGAGCGGGGCCGAGCAGTACTTC. It yields the protein CASSVSGAEQYF. J is TRBJ2-7 and V is TRBV9; 7 bases map to TRBD2. Per germline, CDR1 SGDLS and CDR2 YYNGEE. Trimming cost V 2 bases and J 6 bases; bases outside gene matches: 2. The length of the CDR3 is 12 residues.

The J gene is TRBJ2-7, the V gene TRBV29-1; tentatively, D is TRBD1 (7 bases). Germline V lookup: CDR1 SQVTM, CDR2 ANQGSEA. V was shortened by 6 bases and J by 1 base, with 13 bases between the two germline ends. CDR3 length equals 13 residues. The CDR3 sequence: CSVYGGQSYEQYF. DNA for the CDR3: TGCAGCGTCTACGGGGGACAGTCCTACGAGCAGTACTTC.

The gene calls are TRBV5-1 and TRBJ2-1, with 14 nucleotides matching TRBD2. The CDR3 length is 17 residues. The germline CDR1 and CDR2 sequences are SGHRS and YFSETQ. The V segment lost 3 bases and the J segment 7 bases; nucleotides outside the gene matches: 9. The CDR3 DNA reads TGCGCCAGCAGCTATTTGGGACTAGCGGGAGTAGGTAATGAGCAGTTCTTC. Its translation: CASSYLGLAGVGNEQFF.

The CDR3 nucleotides read TGTGCCACCAGCAGAGATGAGGGGGGGCCCTTCTACGAGCAGTACTTC. It is translated as CATSRDEGGPFYEQYF. This sequence joins TRBV15 and TRBJ2-7; weak D call: TRBD2 (7 bases). The CDR3 contains 16 residues. Germline loops: CDR1 LNHNV, CDR2 YYDKDF (reference sequence). Trimming shortened V by 0 bases and J by 3 bases, and 15 bases separated the two germline ends.

V usage is TRBV18 and J usage is TRBJ1-2; D remains unclear. With 8 bases removed from V and 4 bases from J, the gap between germline ends came to 14 bases. Germline V lookup: CDR1 KGHSH, CDR2 LQKENI. There are 13 residues in the CDR3. DNA of the CDR3: TGTGCCAGCCGGAACATAGATACCTATGGCTACACCTTC. Translation gives CASRNIDTYGYTF.

The rearrangement links TRBV4-3 to TRBJ2-2, with D unresolved. The CDR3 has 14 residues. The ends were cut back, 3 bases at V and 5 bases at J, with 10 bases in the middle. Per the germline V gene, CDR1 is LGHNA and CDR2 is YSLEER. The CDR3 is CASSHGTATGELFF. The CDR3 DNA is TGCGCCAGCAGCCACGGTACAGCGACCGGGGAGCTGTTTTTT.

The gene calls are TRBV27 and TRBJ2-1, with D perhaps TRBD2 (8 bases). V dropped 3 bases and J dropped 7 bases, with 16 bases sitting between them. The CDR3 is 15 residues long. The V gene's germline CDR1 is MNHEY and CDR2 SMNVEV (reference sequence). The CDR3 DNA reads as TGTGCCAGCAGTTTTCAAGTAGCGGGACAGAATGAGCAGTTCTTC. Encoded protein: CASSFQVAGQNEQFF.